These T cell receptor beta chains were read from a single sample in a study of patients and donors after allogeneic stem cell transplantation. A single record per CDR3 protein comes from TCRdb applying MiXCR to the RT-PCR reads. The sample records approximately 88,000 distinct CDR3 sequences, 5% being singletons. The sequenced sample was blood, either unsorted or a sorted T cell fraction (not recorded which). Receptors were obtained from a human donor who was either an allogeneic HSCT recipient or a stem cell or donor lymphocyte infusion donor (not recorded which). It is not recorded whose cells these are; they may come from a transplant donor. The CDR3 runs from the conserved cysteine through the conserved F or W. D genes are given only for firm matches. Expanded clones get a size class; other rows say once, few or many, or leave the size out.

v_gene	j_gene	abundance	d_gene	CDR3aa	CDR3nt
TRBV5-1	TRBJ1-4	many	TRBD1	CASSAGQLGGEKLFF	TGCGCCAGCAGCGCGGGACAGTTGGGAGGTGAAAAACTGTTTTTT
TRBV2	TRBJ1-2	NA	NA	CASTSYGGQGYTF	TGTGCCAGCACCTCCTATGGGGGGCAGGGTTACACCTTC
TRBV5-6	TRBJ1-6	many	TRBD1	CASSRRQGATSPLHF	TGTGCCAGCAGCCGGAGACAGGGGGCCACATCACCCCTCCACTTT
TRBV19	TRBJ1-5	many	NA	CASSKRQDSNQPQHF	TGTGCCAGTAGTAAACGGCAGGATAGCAATCAGCCCCAGCATTTT
TRBV6-5	TRBJ1-5	NA	NA	CASSYSSNSNQPQHF	TGTGCCAGCAGTTACAGCAGTAATAGCAATCAGCCCCAGCATTTT
TRBV20-1	TRBJ2-7	NA	NA	CSARAGDLEQYF	TGCAGTGCTAGAGCGGGGGACTTGGAGCAGTACTTC
TRBV10-3	TRBJ1-1	many	TRBD1	CAISEPRDRAFF	TGTGCCATCAGCGAACCGAGGGACAGAGCTTTCTTT
TRBV18	TRBJ2-1	many	NA	CASSQGNNEQFF	TGTGCCAGCTCACAGGGAAACAATGAGCAGTTCTTC
TRBV20-1	TRBJ1-1	few	TRBD1	CSALDRVEAFF	TGCAGTGCCCTAGACAGGGTGGAAGCTTTCTTT
TRBV29-1	TRBJ2-5	many	NA	CSVVDILKETQYF	TGCAGCGTTGTTGACATCCTAAAAGAGACCCAGTACTTC
TRBV9	TRBJ1-2	NA	TRBD1	CASSARQGASYGYTF	TGTGCCAGCAGCGCCCGACAGGGGGCCAGCTATGGCTACACCTTC
TRBV4-1	TRBJ2-1	many	NA	CASSQESIGSGSQNEQFF	TGCGCCAGCAGCCAAGAAAGTATAGGGTCCGGGAGTCAAAATGAGCAGTTCTTC
TRBV3-1	TRBJ1-2	NA	TRBD1	CASRLRGLGGYTF	TGTGCCAGCAGACTTAGGGGGCTAGGTGGCTACACCTTC
TRBV12-3/TRBV12-4	TRBJ2-7	many	TRBD1	CASSSSWTGLTYEQYF	TGTGCCAGCAGTTCAAGCTGGACAGGGCTTACATACGAGCAGTACTTC
TRBV6-4	TRBJ1-1	many	TRBD1	CASSDSGTGLPNTEAFF	TGTGCCAGCAGTGACTCGGGGACAGGACTTCCGAACACTGAAGCTTTCTTT
TRBV3-1	TRBJ1-1	many	NA	CASSQGQAYNTEAFF	TGTGCCAGCAGCCAAGGACAGGCTTACAACACTGAAGCTTTCTTT
TRBV27	TRBJ1-2	NA	NA	CASSLTPTGYNGYTF	TGTGCCAGCAGTTTAACCCCCACAGGGTATAACGGCTACACCTTC
TRBV21-1	TRBJ1-1	many	NA	CASWAQNTEAFF	TGTGCCAGCTGGGCACAGAACACTGAAGCTTTCTTT
TRBV11-3	TRBJ2-5	many	NA	CASRPGPQETQYF	TGTGCCAGCAGGCCGGGGCCACAAGAGACCCAGTACTTC
TRBV4-1	TRBJ1-1	many	NA	CASSRDIGGTEAFF	TGCGCCAGCAGTCGGGACATCGGAGGTACTGAAGCTTTCTTT
TRBV5-1	TRBJ2-1	few	NA	CASSSLWGSAGASYNEQFF	TGCGCCAGCAGCTCCCTATGGGGTTCTGCGGGGGCCTCCTACAATGAGCAGTTCTTC
TRBV28	TRBJ2-7	many	TRBD1	CASRETGQTSYEQYF	TGTGCCAGCAGAGAGACAGGGCAAACATCCTACGAGCAGTACTTC
TRBV20-1	TRBJ1-1	many	TRBD1	CSAIDRGGTEAFF	TGCAGTGCTATAGACAGGGGGGGCACTGAAGCTTTCTTT
TRBV18	TRBJ2-2	few	NA	CASSPPMAGELFF	TGTGCCAGCTCACCACCAATGGCCGGGGAGCTGTTTTTT
TRBV6-1	TRBJ2-1	NA	NA	CARSPPGHPNGQFF	TGTGCCAGGTCGCCTCCGGGGCATCCCAACGGGCAGTTCTTC
TRBV20-1	TRBJ2-3	few	TRBD2	CSASGGGATDTQYF	TGCAGTGCCTCGGGCGGGGGGGCCACAGATACGCAGTATTTT
TRBV3-1	TRBJ2-7	many	NA	CASSHPTRGSYEQYF	TGTGCCAGCAGCCACCCGACTAGAGGCTCCTACGAGCAGTACTTC
TRBV5-6	TRBJ1-3	few	NA	CASSLTGSSSGNTIYF	TGTGCCAGCAGCTTGACGGGCAGTAGCTCTGGAAACACCATATATTTT
TRBV2	TRBJ2-1	many	NA	CASSGRLENNEQFF	TGTGCCAGCAGTGGGAGACTAGAGAACAATGAGCAGTTCTTC
TRBV20-1	TRBJ1-2	NA	TRBD1	CSARDSRQGRNTF	TGCAGTGCTAGAGATTCCCGACAGGGGAGGAACACCTTC
TRBV28	TRBJ2-1	many	NA	CASSLIGVEQFF	TGTGCCAGCAGTTTGATAGGGGTTGAGCAGTTCTTC
TRBV20-1	TRBJ2-7	NA	TRBD2	CSATGRGRHEQYF	TGCAGTGCTACAGGGAGGGGTCGCCACGAGCAGTACTTC
TRBV12-3/TRBV12-4	TRBJ2-7	NA	NA	CASSASTGYEQYF	TGTGCCAGCAGTGCATCGACTGGATACGAGCAGTACTTC
TRBV3-1	TRBJ2-1	many	NA	CASSPRLGSYNEQFF	TGTGCCAGCAGCCCCCGACTAGGTTCCTACAATGAGCAGTTCTTC
TRBV14	TRBJ2-7	few	NA	CASSLGPFYEQYF	TGTGCCAGCAGCCTTGGGCCTTTCTACGAGCAGTACTTC
TRBV20-1	TRBJ2-5	medium-sized	NA	CSASFETQYF	TGCAGTGCTAGTTTCGAGACCCAGTACTTC
TRBV20-1	TRBJ2-7	few	TRBD2	CSARPSGNIRGEQYF	TGCAGTGCTAGACCAAGCGGGAACATACGAGGCGAGCAGTACTTC
TRBV4-1	TRBJ2-7	many	TRBD1	CASSQGSQGAVYEQYF	TGCGCCAGCAGCCAAGGCTCCCAGGGGGCGGTTTACGAGCAGTACTTC
TRBV5-1	TRBJ2-7	many	NA	CASSLRGLSYEQYF	TGCGCCAGCAGCTTGAGGGGGTTGAGCTACGAGCAGTACTTC
TRBV18	TRBJ2-3	many	NA	CASSPPSPDTQYF	TGTGCCAGCTCACCACCATCTCCAGATACGCAGTATTTT
TRBV10-2	TRBJ2-2	NA	TRBD2	CASRSGTSSGELFF	TGCGCCAGCAGGTCGGGGACTAGCAGCGGGGAGCTGTTTTTT
TRBV5-4	TRBJ2-3	NA	NA	CASSLRLLSTDTQYF	TGTGCCAGCAGCTTGAGACTCCTGAGCACAGATACGCAGTATTTT
TRBV2	TRBJ2-1	many	TRBD2	CASSGVAGGLNEQFF	TGTGCCAGCAGTGGTGTAGCGGGAGGTTTAAATGAGCAGTTCTTC
TRBV10-2	TRBJ2-2	many	TRBD1	CASTGQGASGELFF	TGCGCCAGCACTGGACAGGGGGCGTCCGGGGAGCTGTTTTTT
TRBV29-1	TRBJ1-2	NA	NA	CSVRRGRGGYTF	TGCAGCGTTAGACGGGGGCGGGGTGGCTACACCTTC
TRBV18	TRBJ2-5	many	NA	CASSPGRTGVGTQYF	TGTGCCAGCTCACCGGGAAGGACTGGCGTGGGGACCCAGTACTTC
TRBV2	TRBJ1-5	NA	TRBD1	CASRDSGNQPQHF	TGTGCCAGCCGGGACAGCGGAAATCAGCCCCAGCATTTT
TRBV5-1	TRBJ2-7	NA	NA	CASSWDRPVGEQYF	TGCGCCAGCAGCTGGGATCGTCCGGTCGGCGAGCAGTACTTC
TRBV6-1	TRBJ2-1	many	TRBD1	CASSSPRDRGLNEQFF	TGTGCCAGCAGCTCCCCTCGGGACAGGGGGTTAAATGAGCAGTTCTTC